This passage covers 17 T cell receptor beta chains from one sample sequenced in a study of shared clonotypes between healthy human individuals. TCRdb's copy holds only in-frame clones and misses some; the assay was immunoSEQ multiplex PCR. The sample lists roughly 1,000,000 clones, 70% to 80% occurring once. The sequenced material came from memory CD4+ T cells from PBMCs. Sample subset: CD45RA-negative fraction. Receptors were obtained from a man younger than 30 in good health. Some clones in this sample may be carry-over from other donors' samples.

This clone was seen more than once but under ten times. The chain uses TRBV29-1 and TRBJ1-4; TRBD1 is a possible D gene (6 bases). The CDR3 runs to 11 residues. The germline V gene has CDR1 SQVTM and CDR2 ANQGSEA. V dropped 7 bases and J dropped 12 bases, with 15 bases sitting between them. CDR3 sequence: CSAGQPGELFF. In nucleotides, the CDR3 is TGCAGCGCCGGACAGCCCGGAGAACTGTTTTTT.

The rearrangement links TRBV30 to TRBJ2-7; D is unresolved. In germline, CDR1 is GTSNPN, CDR2 SVGIG (reference sequence). Trimming took 3 bases from V and 2 from J, leaving 8 bases between them. The CDR3 length is 12 residues. Here the CDR3 reads CAWRTVTYEQYF. CDR3 coding DNA: TGTGCCTGGAGGACGGTAACCTACGAGCAGTACTTC.

V and J are TRBV7-2 and TRBJ1-2; D gene uncertain. The V end lost 1 base, the J end lost 0 bases, and 3 bases lay between the germline ends. The CDR3 loop spans 13 amino acids. Germline V lookup: CDR1 SGHTA, CDR2 FQGNSA. The DNA for the CDR3 is TGTGCCAGCAGCTTAGGAGCTAACTATGGCTACACCTTC. Translated, it gives CASSLGANYGYTF. The whole variable domain, remainder taken from reference TRBV7-2 and TRBJ1-2, is GAGVSQSPSNKVTEKGKDVELRCDPISGHTALYWYRQSLGQGLEFLIYFQGNSAPDKSGLPSDRFSAERTGGSVSTLTIQRTQQEDSAVYLCASSLGANYGYTFGSGTRLTVV.

This clone showed up just a few times. J is TRBJ2-7 and V is TRBV6-1; a possible D gene is TRBD2 (5 bases). The germline CDR1 and CDR2 sequences are MNHNS and SASEGT. This CDR3 is built from 13 residues. Trimming took 4 bases from V and 3 from J, leaving 10 bases between them. The CDR3 DNA reads TGTGCCAGCAGTGCACGGGAATTCTACGAGCAGTACTTC. It is translated as CASSAREFYEQYF.

The V and J genes are TRBV7-2 and TRBJ2-1; 9 positions match TRBD1. Per germline, CDR1 SGHTA and CDR2 FQGNSA. The CDR3 has 16 residues. J was trimmed by 6 bases and V by 5 bases; bases with no gene match: 11. The DNA for the CDR3 is TGTGCCAGCAGCCCCTGGGGGACAGGGAGTACCAATGAGCAGTTCTTC. Protein sequence: CASSPWGTGSTNEQFF.

This clone was counted once. The chain employs TRBV7-2 and TRBJ2-7; 8 bases agree with TRBD1. The CDR3 loop spans 14 amino acids. V was pared by 6 bases and J by 3 bases, with 7 bases of the junction left unmatched. From germline, CDR1 is SGHTA and CDR2 FQGNSA. The CDR3 nucleotides are TGTGCCAGCAGACCCGGGACAGGCTACTACGAGCAGTACTTC. Translated: CASRPGTGYYEQYF. The full variable domain, its missing parts supplied by reference TRBV7-2 and TRBJ2-7, is GAGVSQSPSNKVTEKGKDVELRCDPISGHTALYWYRQSLGQGLEFLIYFQGNSAPDKSGLPSDRFSAERTGGSVSTLTIQRTQQEDSAVYLCASRPGTGYYEQYFGPGTRLTVT.

The CDR3 reads CASSSSPGAYNEQFF. The CDR3 nucleotides read TGCGCCAGCAGCTCCAGCCCGGGCGCCTACAATGAGCAGTTCTTC. The V call is TRBV5-1, the J call TRBJ2-1; unclear D gene. Trimming cost V 3 bases and J 2 bases, with 12 bases left between them. Germline V gives CDR1 SGHRS, CDR2 YFSETQ. The CDR3 consists of 15 residues.

In this sample, this clone turned up once. The identical CDR3 is also encoded by other nucleotide sequences in the sample. The V gene is TRBV5-1, the J gene TRBJ2-7, with 7 bases matching TRBD1. Unmatched junction bases numbered 3, after V lost 4 bases and J lost 2 bases. Germline V gene sequence: CDR1 SGHRS, CDR2 YFSETQ. The CDR3 sequence is 13 residues long. Here the CDR3 DNA reads TGCGCCAGCAGCCCCGGGACAGCCTACGAGCAGTACTTC. Its translation: CASSPGTAYEQYF. Variable domain in full (rest from reference TRBV5-1 and TRBJ2-7): KAGVTQTPRYLIKTRGQQVTLSCSPISGHRSVSWYQQTPGQGLQFLFEYFSETQRNKGNFPGRFSGRQFSNSRSEMNVSTLELGDSALYLCASSPGTAYEQYFGPGTRLTVT.

This chain links TRBV7-2 with TRBJ2-4, with D unresolved. V was trimmed by 5 bases and J by 1 base, leaving 12 bases between them. The germline CDR1 and CDR2 sequences are SGHTA and FQGNSA. CDR3 length equals 15 residues. The CDR3 is CASSVNQRAKNIQYF. CDR3 bases: TGTGCCAGCAGCGTGAACCAACGGGCCAAAAACATTCAGTACTTC.

The chain has TRBV18 and TRBJ2-7; D unclear. The CDR3 has 13 residues. Germline V lookup: CDR1 KGHSH, CDR2 LQKENI. With 2 bases removed from V and 6 bases from J, the gap between germline ends came to 11 bases. Written as DNA, the CDR3 is TGTGCCAGCTCACCAGAGTGGGCTGGCGAGCAGTACTTC. Translation gives CASSPEWAGEQYF.

A remark on this clone: One end of the junction does not line up with germline, which may come from a read error. The V gene is TRBV11-2, the J gene TRBJ2-3; TRBD2 matches 8 bases. The CDR3 spans 14 residues. The germline CDR1 and CDR2 sequences are SGHAT and FQNNGV. As DNA, the CDR3 is TGTGCCAGCAGCTTAGGGACTAGCATAGATACGCAGTATTTT. Translation gives CASSLGTSIDTQYF.

This clone turned up a few times. Here the CDR3 reads CSVAGTSGVYTDTQYF. In nucleotides, the CDR3 is TGCAGCGTGGCCGGGACTAGCGGCGTCTACACAGATACGCAGTATTTT. The V and J genes are TRBV29-1 and TRBJ2-3, with 11 bases fitting TRBD2. Germline CDR1 SQVTM, CDR2 ANQGSEA. Trimming at V came to 6 bases and at J to 2 bases, leaving 10 bases not matched to a gene. The CDR3 loop spans 16 amino acids.

This clone was detected a few times. The V and J genes are TRBV6-1 and TRBJ1-4, with TRBD1 matching over 8 bases. V trimming: 6 bases; J trimming: 8 bases; junction bases outside the gene matches: 11. The CDR3 length is 15 residues. The V gene's germline CDR1 is MNHNS and CDR2 SASEGT. CDR3 in DNA: TGTGCCAGCAGCCAAGTCGGACAGGGCGGAGAAAAACTGTTTTTT. This sequence encodes CASSQVGQGGEKLFF.

The chain combines TRBV6-6 with TRBJ2-2, with D maybe TRBD1 (5 bases). The CDR3 covers 14 residues. V gave up 5 bases and J gave up 3 bases, with 10 bases separating them. Germline values: CDR1 MNHNY, CDR2 SVGAGI (reference sequence). The CDR3 reads CASSPRQYTGELFF. CDR3 nucleotides: TGTGCCAGCAGTCCCCGACAGTACACCGGGGAGCTGTTTTTT.

The chain has TRBV11-2 and TRBJ1-2; maybe TRBD1 (5 bases). V lost 2 bases, J lost 3 bases, and 10 bases lay in between. CDR1 SGHAT and CDR2 FQNNGV come from the germline V gene. This CDR3 has 14 residues. CDR3 nucleotide sequence: TGTGCCAGCAGCTTACTAGGGGCGGACTATGGCTACACCTTC. It yields the protein CASSLLGADYGYTF.

This clone was seen a handful of times. The chain joins TRBV28 to TRBJ2-7; possible D gene TRBD2, 6 bases. Germline V gene sequence: CDR1 MDHEN, CDR2 SYDVKM. V was trimmed by 6 bases and J by 6 bases, leaving 21 bases between them. This CDR3 contains 15 residues. The CDR3 DNA sequence: TGTGCCAGCAGCCTCCGGTCCGGGACTGGACTCGAGCAGTACTTC. Translating it yields CASSLRSGTGLEQYF.

This clone was detected only once. The rearrangement joins TRBV7-2 to TRBJ2-7; the D is unclear. The V end was cut by 2 bases, the J end by 6 bases, with 5 bases between. The CDR3 contains 11 residues. Germline lookup yields CDR1 SGHTA and CDR2 FQGNSA. CDR3 residues: CASSLRREQYF. The CDR3 bases are TGTGCCAGCAGCTTACGGCGCGAGCAGTACTTC.